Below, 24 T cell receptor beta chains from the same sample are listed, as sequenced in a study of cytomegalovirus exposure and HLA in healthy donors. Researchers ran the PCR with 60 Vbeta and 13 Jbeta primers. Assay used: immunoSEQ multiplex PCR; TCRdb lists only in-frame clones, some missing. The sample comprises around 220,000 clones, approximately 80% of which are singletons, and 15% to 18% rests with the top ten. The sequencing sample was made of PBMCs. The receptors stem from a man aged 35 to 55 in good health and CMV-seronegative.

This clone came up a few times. The CDR3 loop reads CASSQFKSGTNGNQPQHF. The CDR3 nucleotides read TGCGCCAGCAGCCAATTTAAATCCGGGACAAACGGCAATCAGCCCCAGCATTTT. The rearrangement uses TRBV4-1 and TRBJ1-5; D perhaps matches TRBD1 (6 bases). The CDR3 has 18 residues. The germline CDR1 and CDR2 sequences are MGHRA and YSYEKL. V gave up 2 bases and J gave up 2 bases, with 19 bases separating them.

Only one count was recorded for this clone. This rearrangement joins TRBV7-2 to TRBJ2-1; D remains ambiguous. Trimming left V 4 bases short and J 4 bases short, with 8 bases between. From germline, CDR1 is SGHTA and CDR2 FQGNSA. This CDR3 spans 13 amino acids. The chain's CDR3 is CASSSPLYNEQFF. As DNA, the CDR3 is TGTGCCAGCAGCTCCCCCCTTTACAATGAGCAGTTCTTC.

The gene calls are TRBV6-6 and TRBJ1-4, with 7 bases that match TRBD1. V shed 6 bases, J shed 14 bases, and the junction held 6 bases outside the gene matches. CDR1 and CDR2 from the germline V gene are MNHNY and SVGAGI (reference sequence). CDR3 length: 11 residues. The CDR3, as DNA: TGTGCCAGCAGCCAGGGGGACGGGCTGTTTTTT. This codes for CASSQGDGLFF.

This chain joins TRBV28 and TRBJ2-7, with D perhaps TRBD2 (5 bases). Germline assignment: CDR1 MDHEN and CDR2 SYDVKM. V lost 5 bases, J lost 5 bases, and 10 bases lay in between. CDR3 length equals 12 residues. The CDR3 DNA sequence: TGTGCCAGCAGTACCTACGGGGACGAGCAGTACTTC. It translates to CASSTYGDEQYF.

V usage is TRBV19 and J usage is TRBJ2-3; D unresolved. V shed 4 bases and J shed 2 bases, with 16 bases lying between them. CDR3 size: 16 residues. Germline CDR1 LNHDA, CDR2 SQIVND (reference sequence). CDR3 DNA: TGTGCCAGTAGTAATTACCCTAGGTCCCACACAGATACGCAGTATTTT. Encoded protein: CASSNYPRSHTDTQYF.

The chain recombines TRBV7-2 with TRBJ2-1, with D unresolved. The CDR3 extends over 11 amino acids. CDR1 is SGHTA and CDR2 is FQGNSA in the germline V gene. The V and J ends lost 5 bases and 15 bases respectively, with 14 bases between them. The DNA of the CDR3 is TGTGCCAGCAGCCTCTCTGTAGATCTGTTCTTC. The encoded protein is CASSLSVDLFF.

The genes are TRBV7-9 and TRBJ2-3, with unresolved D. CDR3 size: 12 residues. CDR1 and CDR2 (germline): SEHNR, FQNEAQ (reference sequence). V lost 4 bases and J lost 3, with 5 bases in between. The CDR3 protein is CASSSRTDTQYF. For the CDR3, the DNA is TGTGCCAGCAGCTCCCGGACAGATACGCAGTATTTT.

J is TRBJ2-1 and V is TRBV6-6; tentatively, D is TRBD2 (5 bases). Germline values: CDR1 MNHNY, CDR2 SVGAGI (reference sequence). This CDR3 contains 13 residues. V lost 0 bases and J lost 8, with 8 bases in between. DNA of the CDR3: TGTGCCAGCAGTTACTCGCTAGCAGATGAGCAGTTCTTC. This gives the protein CASSYSLADEQFF.

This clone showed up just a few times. The CDR3 DNA reads TGTGCCAGCAGTAGGGACAGCCTCCGAGATGAAGCTTTCTTT. Protein: CASSRDSLRDEAFF. This chain connects TRBV6-1 to TRBJ1-1; 7 bases are shared with TRBD1. With V trimmed by 5 bases and J by 7 bases, 10 bases remained unmatched. The CDR3 length is 14 residues. Germline CDR1 MNHNS, CDR2 SASEGT.

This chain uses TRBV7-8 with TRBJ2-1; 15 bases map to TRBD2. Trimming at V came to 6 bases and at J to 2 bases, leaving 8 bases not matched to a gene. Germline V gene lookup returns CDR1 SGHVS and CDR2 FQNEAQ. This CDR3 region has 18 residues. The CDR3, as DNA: TGTGCCAGCAGTCCAAGGGGACTAGCGGGAGGCACCTACAATGAGCAGTTCTTC. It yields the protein CASSPRGLAGGTYNEQFF.

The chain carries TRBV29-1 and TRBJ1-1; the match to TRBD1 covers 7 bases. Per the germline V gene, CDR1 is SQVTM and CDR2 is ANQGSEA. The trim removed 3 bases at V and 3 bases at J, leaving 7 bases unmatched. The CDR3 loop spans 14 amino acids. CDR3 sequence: CSVERQGVDTEAFF. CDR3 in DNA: TGCAGCGTTGAGAGGCAGGGGGTGGACACTGAAGCTTTCTTT.

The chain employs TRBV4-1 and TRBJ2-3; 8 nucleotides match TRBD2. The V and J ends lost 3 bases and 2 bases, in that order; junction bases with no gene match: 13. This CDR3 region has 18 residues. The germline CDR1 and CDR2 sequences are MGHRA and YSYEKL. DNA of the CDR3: TGCGCCAGCAGCCACCGGCCCTTACTAGCGGTTTTCACAGATACGCAGTATTTT. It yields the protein CASSHRPLLAVFTDTQYF.

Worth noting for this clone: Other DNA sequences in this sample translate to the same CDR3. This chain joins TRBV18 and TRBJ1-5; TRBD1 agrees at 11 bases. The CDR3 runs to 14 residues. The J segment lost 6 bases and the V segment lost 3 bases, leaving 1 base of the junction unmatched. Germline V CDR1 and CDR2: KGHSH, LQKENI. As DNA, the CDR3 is TGTGCCAGCTCACCGGGGACAGGGGGTCAGCCCCAGCATTTT. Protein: CASSPGTGGQPQHF.

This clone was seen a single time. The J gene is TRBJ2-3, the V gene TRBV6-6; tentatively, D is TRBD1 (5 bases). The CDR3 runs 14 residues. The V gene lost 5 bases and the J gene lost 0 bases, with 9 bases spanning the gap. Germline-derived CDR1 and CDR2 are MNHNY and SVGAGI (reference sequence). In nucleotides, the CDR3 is TGTGCCAGCAGTACAACAGGTAGCACAGATACGCAGTATTTT. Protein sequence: CASSTTGSTDTQYF.

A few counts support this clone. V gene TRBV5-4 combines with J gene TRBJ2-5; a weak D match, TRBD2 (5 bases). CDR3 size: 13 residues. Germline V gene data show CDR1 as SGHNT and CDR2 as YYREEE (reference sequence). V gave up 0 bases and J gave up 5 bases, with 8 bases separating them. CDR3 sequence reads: CASSLVEVETQYF. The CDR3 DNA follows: TGTGCCAGCAGCTTGGTGGAGGTGGAGACCCAGTACTTC.

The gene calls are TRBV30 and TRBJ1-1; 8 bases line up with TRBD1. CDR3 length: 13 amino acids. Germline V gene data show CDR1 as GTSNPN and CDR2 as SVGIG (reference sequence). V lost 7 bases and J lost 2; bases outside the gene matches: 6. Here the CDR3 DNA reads TGTGCCTCAGGGGGCGAAGACAACACTGAAGCTTTCTTT. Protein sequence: CASGGEDNTEAFF.

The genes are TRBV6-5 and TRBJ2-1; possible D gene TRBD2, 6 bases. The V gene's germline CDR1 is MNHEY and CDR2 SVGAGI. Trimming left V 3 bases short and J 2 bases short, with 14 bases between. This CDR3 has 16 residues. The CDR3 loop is CASSYSGTSTYNEQFF. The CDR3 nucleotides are TGTGCCAGCAGTTATTCCGGGACTTCCACCTACAATGAGCAGTTCTTC.

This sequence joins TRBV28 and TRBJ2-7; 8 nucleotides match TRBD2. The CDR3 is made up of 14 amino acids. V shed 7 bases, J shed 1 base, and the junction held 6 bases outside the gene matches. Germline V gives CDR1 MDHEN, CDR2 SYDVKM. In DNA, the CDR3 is TGTGCCAGCACCAGCGGGAGTAAATCCTACGAGCAGTACTTC. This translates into CASTSGSKSYEQYF.

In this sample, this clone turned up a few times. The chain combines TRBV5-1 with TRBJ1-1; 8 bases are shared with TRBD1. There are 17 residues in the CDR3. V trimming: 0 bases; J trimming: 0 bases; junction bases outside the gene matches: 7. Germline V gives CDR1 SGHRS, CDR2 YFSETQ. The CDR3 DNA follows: TGCGCCAGCAGCTTGGCCGGGACAGGAGTTATGAACACTGAAGCTTTCTTT. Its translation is CASSLAGTGVMNTEAFF. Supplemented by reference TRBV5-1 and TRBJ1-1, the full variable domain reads KAGVTQTPRYLIKTRGQQVTLSCSPISGHRSVSWYQQTPGQGLQFLFEYFSETQRNKGNFPGRFSGRQFSNSRSEMNVSTLELGDSALYLCASSLAGTGVMNTEAFFGQGTRLTVV.

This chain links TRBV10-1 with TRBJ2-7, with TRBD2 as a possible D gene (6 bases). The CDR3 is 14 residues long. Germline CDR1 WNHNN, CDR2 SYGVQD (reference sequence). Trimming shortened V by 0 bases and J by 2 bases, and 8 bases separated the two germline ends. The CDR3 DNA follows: TGCGCCAGCAGTGAGTCCGGAGGGACCTACGAGCAGTACTTC. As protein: CASSESGGTYEQYF.

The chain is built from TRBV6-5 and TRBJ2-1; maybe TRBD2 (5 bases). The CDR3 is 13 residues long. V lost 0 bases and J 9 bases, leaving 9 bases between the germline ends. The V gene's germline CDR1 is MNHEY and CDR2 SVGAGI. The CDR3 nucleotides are TGTGCCAGCAGTTACTCGTCGGGAACTGAGCAGTTCTTC. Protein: CASSYSSGTEQFF.

The CDR3 loop is CASSSPVDRGNYGYTF. CDR3 nucleotide sequence: TGTGCCAGCAGCTCCCCGGTGGACAGGGGAAACTATGGCTACACCTTC. V gene TRBV9 combines with J gene TRBJ1-2; 9 bases fit TRBD1. The germline gives CDR1 SGDLS, CDR2 YYNGEE. Trimming cost V 4 bases and J 2 bases; bases outside gene matches: 9. The CDR3 spans 16 residues.

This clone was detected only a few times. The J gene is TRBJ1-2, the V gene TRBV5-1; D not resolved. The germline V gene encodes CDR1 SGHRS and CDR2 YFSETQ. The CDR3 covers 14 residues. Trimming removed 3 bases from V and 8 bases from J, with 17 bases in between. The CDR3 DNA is TGCGCCAGCAGCTCCGAACACGCTCCTTACGGCTACACCTTC. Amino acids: CASSSEHAPYGYTF.

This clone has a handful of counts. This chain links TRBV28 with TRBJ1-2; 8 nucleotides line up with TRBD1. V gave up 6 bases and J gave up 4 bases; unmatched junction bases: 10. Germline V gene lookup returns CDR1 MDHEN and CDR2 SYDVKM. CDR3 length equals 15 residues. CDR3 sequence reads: CASSSNGQGAYGYTF. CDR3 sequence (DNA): TGTGCCAGCAGCTCGAACGGGCAGGGGGCCTATGGCTACACCTTC.